The clone carrying this T cell receptor (beta chain) has a handful of counts. No antigen is known for it. The CDR3 is made up of 18 amino acids. The ends were cut back, 2 bases at V and 0 bases at J, with 16 bases in the middle. Germline V CDR1 and CDR2: SEHNR, FQNEAQ (reference sequence). This sample stems from a study of blood T cells in healthy people across ages. A sample-barcoded 5' primer and a J-beta primer mix were used in a second PCR of about 7 to 12 cycles. MiXCR, applied by TCRdb to the 5' RACE reads, yields one record per CDR3 protein. The sample contains fewer than 600,000 distinct CDR3 sequences, roughly a quarter of which appear only once. Overall study results and limits: Naive and antigen-experienced cells were not separated, limiting conclusive comparison. Age showed a roughly linear inverse relationship with TCR beta diversity per million T cells.

This sample also appeared in a second study, on T cells of mothers and their children. Per that paper: Several million TCR beta reads per child versus over 10 million per mother.

This receptor was taken from a boy between 2 and 15 years old in good health. The chain recombines TRBV7-9 with TRBJ1-4, with D unresolved. Source material: blood. In DNA form, the CDR3 reads TGTGCCAGCAGCTTAAAAGTAGAAGGAGCCCCAACTAATGAAAAACTGTTTTTT. This translates into CASSLKVEGAPTNEKLFF.